The rows below give T cell receptor beta chains drawn from one sample of a study of blood T cell repertoires in COVID-19. Clones were read by immunoSEQ multiplex PCR, and TCRdb kept only the in-frame ones, dropping some. The data hold under 200,000 clones, with more than 85% observed a single time. Sequenced material: peripheral blood. The source of these receptors is a woman of 80 years or more in a cohort sampled during active or convalescent COVID-19. CDR3s include the opening cysteine and the closing phenylalanine or tryptophan. A row's size may be missing; if present it is once, few, many or a size class.

j_call clone_size v_call cdr3_aa
TRBJ2-5 few TRBV14 CASSRFGGRQETQYF
TRBJ2-7 NA TRBV5-5 CASGRGSSYEQYF
TRBJ1-2 NA TRBV9 CASSVGGDSSLGYGYTF
TRBJ1-1 NA TRBV11-2 CASTRYRGATEAFF
TRBJ1-4 once TRBV5-4 CASSSRDTNEKLFF
TRBJ2-1 NA TRBV19 CASSLTGTGSYNEQFF
TRBJ1-2 once TRBV27 CASSFSGRGRVYGYTF
TRBJ1-2 once TRBV7-2 CASSLDLYYGYTF
TRBJ2-7 NA TRBV25-1 CASSRTGGYEQYF
TRBJ1-5 few TRBV12-3/TRBV12-4 CASSFEENQPQHF
TRBJ1-1 NA TRBV18 CASSPFAGAENTEAFF
TRBJ1-2 NA TRBV25-1 CASSELEGENYGYTF
TRBJ1-3 NA TRBV9 CASSPVGGTGNTIYF
TRBJ1-6 NA TRBV15 CATRGHNTYNSPLHF
TRBJ1-2 few TRBV19 CASSPTYRDRGIYGYTF
TRBJ2-7 once TRBV28 CASSLSQGASGEQYF
TRBJ1-5 NA TRBV28 CASSVGTGGTNQPQHF
TRBJ1-2 once TRBV11-2 CASSHDRDDLGGYTF
TRBJ1-1 NA TRBV24-1 CATSDPGGLHTEAFF
TRBJ1-1 NA TRBV5-1 CASSWGYRGRNTEAFF
TRBJ2-1 NA TRBV5-1 CASSLEGPGEGHEQFF
TRBJ1-1 NA TRBV24-1 CATSETPGSKNTEAFF
TRBJ2-6 few TRBV7-2 CASTSDRGSKANVLTF